The clone carrying this T cell receptor beta chain appeared a single time. Its cognate antigen is unknown. This sample's treatment: around 19 received Ad26.COV2.S at low or high dose, single or two shots; about 5 received placebo; per-sample allocation not given. At day 63 after the first vaccine or placebo injection, samples were drawn. The sample belongs to a study of Ad26.COV2.S vaccination and SARS-CoV-2 variants. Notes on the study in general: The analyses of TCR breadth and depth may have understated the size of total T cell responses.

V gave up 0 bases and J gave up 4 bases, with 6 bases separating them. The CDR3 sequence is 14 residues long. CDR1 is SGHTA, CDR2 FQGTGA, per germline. Libraries were prepared by immunoSEQ multiplex PCR; TCRdb keeps only in-frame clonotypes and omits some of them. The sample gives a few hundred thousand clones, around 91% of which show up once; less than 5.5% is in the top ten. The input for sequencing was peripheral blood, taken in a trial of Ad26.COV2.S vaccine versus placebo. The sequence was obtained from a person between 18 and 65 years old who received the Ad26.COV2.S COVID-19 vaccine or a placebo. The J gene is TRBJ2-2, the V gene TRBV7-3; D gene ambiguous. CDR3: CASSLTSSTGELFF. The DNA for the CDR3 is TGTGCCAGCAGCTTAACCTCTTCCACCGGGGAGCTGTTTTTT.